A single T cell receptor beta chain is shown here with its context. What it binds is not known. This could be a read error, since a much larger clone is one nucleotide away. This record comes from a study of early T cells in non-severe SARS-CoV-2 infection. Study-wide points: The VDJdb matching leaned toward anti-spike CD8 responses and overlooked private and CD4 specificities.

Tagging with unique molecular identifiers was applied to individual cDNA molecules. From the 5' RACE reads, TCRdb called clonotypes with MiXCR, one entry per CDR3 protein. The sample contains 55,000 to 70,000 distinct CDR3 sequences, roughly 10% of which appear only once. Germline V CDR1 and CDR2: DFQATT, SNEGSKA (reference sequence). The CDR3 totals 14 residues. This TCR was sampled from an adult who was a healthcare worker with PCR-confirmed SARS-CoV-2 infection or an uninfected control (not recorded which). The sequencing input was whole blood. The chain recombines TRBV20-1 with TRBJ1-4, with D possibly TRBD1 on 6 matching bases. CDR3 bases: TGCAGTGCTAGGCCACAGGGCTCTAATGAAAGACTGTTTTTT. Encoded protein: CSARPQGSNERLFF.